This T cell receptor beta chain emerged from a study of T cells after yellow fever vaccination. TCRdb re-derived calls from the 5' RACE reads in MiXCR, one entry per CDR3 protein. The data contain 610,000 or so distinct CDR3 sequences, roughly 12% of them singletons. The CDR3 runs to 18 residues. In germline, CDR1 is SGHAT, CDR2 FQNNGV. Losses at the gene ends were 5 bases for V and 2 bases for J; bases not matched to a gene: 15. The receptor's source is a man in his thirties or forties who received the YFV17D yellow fever vaccine. V gene TRBV11-2 combines with J gene TRBJ2-7; 10 bases line up with TRBD2. Sequenced material: PBMCs, taken on the day of the yellow fever booster vaccination. The CDR3 coding sequence is TGTGCCAGCAGCCCACGAAAGAAAACTAGCGGGATTACCTACGAGCAGTACTTC. Translation gives CASSPRKKTSGITYEQYF.